This T cell receptor beta chain stems from a study of blood T cell repertoires in COVID-19. Repertoires were generated with immunoSEQ multiplex PCR, while TCRdb's copy carries only in-frame clones and drops some. Among over 250,000 clones listed, about nine tenths were seen once. The CDR3 is made up of 14 amino acids. Per the germline V gene, CDR1 is SGHNT and CDR2 is YENEEA. V was shortened by 5 bases and J by 5 bases, with 13 bases between the two germline ends. The material sequenced was PBMCs or T cells enriched from blood (not recorded which). The sequence derives from a woman aged 25 to 39 who had recovered from COVID-19. V and J are TRBV11-3 and TRBJ1-5, with D hard to call. CDR3 in DNA: TGTGCCAGCAGCCCTAGGGAGTACGATCAGCCCCAGCATTTT. Residues: CASSPREYDQPQHF. Complete variable domain (other parts from reference TRBV11-3 and TRBJ1-5): EAGVVQSPRYKIIEKKQPVAFWCNPISGHNTLYWYLQNLGQGPELLIRYENEEAVDDSQLPKDRFSAERLKGVDSTLKIQPAELGDSAVYLCASSPREYDQPQHFGDGTRLSIL.